This T cell receptor (beta chain) originates from a study of blood T cell repertoires in COVID-19. Study overall: From T cells, B-cell-depleted T cells, or PBMCs came the material, which was cDNA or gDNA.

Data came from immunoSEQ multiplex PCR; TCRdb stores just in-frame clones and leaves some out. The sample contains 80,000 or so clones, over 80% of which appear only once. CDR1 is ENHRY and CDR2 is SYGVKD in the germline V gene. The V and J ends lost 6 bases and 8 bases respectively, with 13 bases between them. The length of the CDR3 is 13 residues. The rearrangement joins TRBV10-3 to TRBJ2-2; possible D gene TRBD1, 5 bases. The TCR was taken from a human donor in a cohort sampled during active COVID-19. The sequenced sample consisted of peripheral blood. This chain's CDR3 is CAIRTQGTGELFF. The DNA for the CDR3 is TGTGCCATCAGAACCCAGGGTACAGGGGAGCTGTTTTTT.